This note documents a single TCR beta chain sequence. The antigen remains unidentified. These data come from a study of CD8+CD57+ T cells in acquired aplastic anemia. Points from the study as a whole: Patients and controls turned out to have roughly 31 CD8+ CDR3 sequences in common. In CD8+ cells, Simpson's diversity showed no significant difference between patients and controls.

This CDR3 comprises 18 residues. Germline lookup yields CDR1 SGHTA and CDR2 FQGNSA. Trimming took off 3 bases at V and 1 base at J, with 22 bases between the two ends. Genomic DNA served as template for TCR beta VDJ and CDR3 profiling. TCRdb re-derived calls from the reads in MiXCR, one entry per CDR3 protein. The sample gives more than 250,000 distinct CDR3 sequences, approximately 80% of which show up once; 40% to 55% is in the top ten. The patients chosen for sequencing had shown expansion of CD8+CD57+ cells (detected by flow cytometry). When blood sampling took place, the patients had received no therapy.

Sequenced sample: sorted CD4+, CD8+, or CD8+CD57+ T cells (not recorded which) from PBMCs. The sequence derives from a human donor with aplastic anemia. This chain uses TRBV7-2 with TRBJ2-7; the D is unclear. CDR3 amino acids: CASSLHPGGAAVSYEQYV. The CDR3 nucleotides are TGTGCCAGCAGCTTGCATCCGGGCGGCGCCGCCGTTTCCTACGAGCAGTACGTC.